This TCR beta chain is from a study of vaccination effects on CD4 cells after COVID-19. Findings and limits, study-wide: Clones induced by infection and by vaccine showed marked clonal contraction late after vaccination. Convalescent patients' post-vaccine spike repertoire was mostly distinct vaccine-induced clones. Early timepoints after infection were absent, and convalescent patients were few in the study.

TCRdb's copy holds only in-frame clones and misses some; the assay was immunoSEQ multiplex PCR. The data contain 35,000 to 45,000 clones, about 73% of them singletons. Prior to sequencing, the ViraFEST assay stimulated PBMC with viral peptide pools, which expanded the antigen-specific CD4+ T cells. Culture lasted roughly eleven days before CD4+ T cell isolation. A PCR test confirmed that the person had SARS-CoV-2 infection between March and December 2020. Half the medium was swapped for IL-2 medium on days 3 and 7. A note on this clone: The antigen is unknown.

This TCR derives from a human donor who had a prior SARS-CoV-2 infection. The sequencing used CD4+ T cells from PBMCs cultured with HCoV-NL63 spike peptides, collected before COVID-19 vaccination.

CDR3 sequence (DNA): TGCGCCAGCAGCCAAGCGGCACTAGCGGGAACCTACTCCTACGAGCAGTACTTC. It translates to CASSQAALAGTYSYEQYF. The V call is TRBV4-3, the J call TRBJ2-7, with 10 bases aligning to TRBD2. Germline V gives CDR1 LGHNA, CDR2 YSLEER. The junction had 9 bases not matched to a gene; V was cut back by 1 base and J by 0 bases. The length of the CDR3 is 18 residues.